These T cell receptor beta chains were read from a single sample in a study of T cell responses to AZD1222 COVID-19 vaccine. The protocol was immunoSEQ multiplex PCR, while the TCRdb copy is restricted to in-frame clones and leaves out a portion. The top ten hold more than 1.5% of the sample, which has around 140,000 clones, roughly nine tenths seen once. This sample comprised peripheral blood, obtained on day 0 of AZD1222 vaccination. These receptors were obtained from an adult in good health. Each CDR3 is given with its conserved first and last residue. Each record gives: V gene, J gene, D gene, CDR3 length, clone size, CDR3 protein, CDR3 DNA. A D gene is named only where the DNA matches it firmly. Clone size appears in some rows only: once, few, many, or a class for an expanded clone.

v_gene: TRBV12-3/TRBV12-4
j_gene: TRBJ1-1
d_gene: .
len: 11
abundance: once
CDR3aa: CASSSELQAFF
CDR3nt: TGTGCCAGCAGTTCTGAGCTACAAGCTTTCTTT

v_gene: TRBV11-2
j_gene: TRBJ2-3
d_gene: .
len: 13
abundance: .
CDR3aa: CASSPNPTDTQYF
CDR3nt: TGTGCCAGCAGCCCAAACCCCACAGATACGCAGTATTTT

v_gene: TRBV3-1/TRBV3-2
j_gene: TRBJ2-1
d_gene: .
len: 14
abundance: .
CDR3aa: CASSQSAGYNEQFF
CDR3nt: TGTGCCAGCAGCCAGTCCGCGGGTTACAATGAGCAGTTCTTC

v_gene: TRBV11-3
j_gene: TRBJ2-7
d_gene: .
len: 13
abundance: .
CDR3aa: CASSQVPFGEQYF
CDR3nt: TGTGCCAGCAGCCAGGTCCCATTTGGAGAGCAGTACTTC

v_gene: TRBV4-2
j_gene: TRBJ2-1
d_gene: TRBD2
len: 15
abundance: .
CDR3aa: CASSQVSGRGGEQFF
CDR3nt: TGTGCCAGCAGCCAAGTTAGCGGGAGGGGAGGTGAGCAGTTCTTC

v_gene: TRBV4-1
j_gene: TRBJ2-7
d_gene: TRBD1
len: 15
abundance: .
CDR3aa: CASSQLGQGGYEQYF
CDR3nt: TGCGCCAGCAGCCAGTTGGGACAGGGGGGGTACGAGCAGTACTTC

v_gene: TRBV7-2
j_gene: TRBJ2-7
d_gene: .
len: 15
abundance: .
CDR3aa: CASSFAGDKRYEQYF
CDR3nt: TGTGCCAGCAGCTTCGCAGGGGACAAGAGATACGAGCAGTACTTC

v_gene: TRBV29-1
j_gene: TRBJ1-2
d_gene: .
len: 15
abundance: .
CDR3aa: CSARNPTISNYGYTF
CDR3nt: TGCAGCGCCCGAAATCCGACAATCTCCAACTATGGCTACACCTTC

v_gene: TRBV6-1
j_gene: TRBJ1-2
d_gene: TRBD1
len: 14
abundance: once
CDR3aa: CASSEVGQGYGYTF
CDR3nt: TGTGCCAGCAGTGAAGTCGGACAGGGCTATGGCTACACCTTC

v_gene: TRBV5-6
j_gene: TRBJ2-7
d_gene: TRBD2
len: 16
abundance: .
CDR3aa: CASSLVIAGSSYEQYF
CDR3nt: TGTGCCAGCAGCTTGGTGATAGCGGGGAGCTCCTACGAGCAGTACTTC

v_gene: TRBV14
j_gene: TRBJ2-7
d_gene: .
len: 15
abundance: .
CDR3aa: CASSQVRDGLREQYF
CDR3nt: TGTGCCAGCAGCCAAGTCCGCGACGGATTGAGGGAGCAGTACTTC

v_gene: TRBV9
j_gene: TRBJ2-1
d_gene: .
len: 15
abundance: .
CDR3aa: CATTRAAGGKNEQFF
CDR3nt: TGTGCCACCACCCGCGCAGCCGGAGGGAAAAATGAGCAGTTCTTC

v_gene: TRBV7-9
j_gene: TRBJ1-2
d_gene: TRBD1
len: 13
abundance: once
CDR3aa: CASSAGGIGGYTF
CDR3nt: TGTGCCAGCAGCGCAGGGGGCATCGGTGGCTACACCTTC

v_gene: TRBV12-5
j_gene: TRBJ1-4
d_gene: TRBD1
len: 18
abundance: .
CDR3aa: CASGLARQGIPLNEKLFF
CDR3nt: TGTGCTAGTGGTTTGGCTCGACAGGGGATTCCCCTTAATGAAAAACTGTTTTTT

v_gene: TRBV7-9
j_gene: TRBJ1-6
d_gene: .
len: 15
abundance: .
CDR3aa: CASSLAGREDSPLHF
CDR3nt: TGTGCCAGCAGCTTAGCGGGCAGGGAGGATTCACCCCTCCACTTT

v_gene: TRBV4-1
j_gene: TRBJ2-7
d_gene: .
len: 14
abundance: .
CDR3aa: CASSQGTIAYEQYF
CDR3nt: TGCGCCAGCAGCCAAGGTACTATCGCCTACGAGCAGTACTTC

v_gene: TRBV29-1
j_gene: TRBJ2-3
d_gene: .
len: 12
abundance: .
CDR3aa: CSSSPSTDTQYF
CDR3nt: TGCAGCTCCAGCCCTAGCACAGATACGCAGTATTTT

v_gene: TRBV3-1/TRBV3-2
j_gene: TRBJ1-3
d_gene: TRBD1
len: 18
abundance: .
CDR3aa: CASSQGDRGFNSGNTIYF
CDR3nt: TGTGCCAGCAGCCAGGGGGACAGGGGGTTTAACTCTGGAAACACCATATATTTT

v_gene: TRBV7-2
j_gene: TRBJ2-3
d_gene: TRBD2
len: 17
abundance: .
CDR3aa: CATRGSTSGSRTDTQYF
CDR3nt: TGTGCCACCCGAGGCAGCACTAGCGGGAGCCGCACAGATACGCAGTATTTT

v_gene: TRBV2
j_gene: TRBJ2-5
d_gene: .
len: 14
abundance: .
CDR3aa: CASSENRAGETQYF
CDR3nt: TGTGCCAGCAGTGAGAACAGGGCCGGGGAGACCCAGTACTTC

v_gene: TRBV3-1/TRBV3-2
j_gene: TRBJ1-4
d_gene: TRBD1
len: 13
abundance: once
CDR3aa: CASSPRDREKLFF
CDR3nt: TGTGCCAGCAGCCCCCGGGACAGAGAAAAACTGTTTTTT

v_gene: TRBV11-2
j_gene: TRBJ2-1
d_gene: TRBD2
len: 18
abundance: .
CDR3aa: CASSRGWPTSGGNNEQFF
CDR3nt: TGTGCCAGCAGCCGGGGGTGGCCGACTAGCGGGGGGAACAATGAGCAGTTCTTC

v_gene: TRBV7-9
j_gene: TRBJ2-2
d_gene: .
len: 16
abundance: .
CDR3aa: CASRPWTRANTGELFF
CDR3nt: TGTGCCAGCAGACCGTGGACTCGGGCGAACACCGGGGAGCTGTTTTTT

v_gene: TRBV10-2
j_gene: TRBJ1-5
d_gene: .
len: 13
abundance: few
CDR3aa: CASSVWSNQPQHF
CDR3nt: TGCGCCAGCAGTGTTTGGAGCAATCAGCCCCAGCATTTT

v_gene: TRBV6-5
j_gene: TRBJ1-4
d_gene: .
len: 14
abundance: .
CDR3aa: CASTSRTGSEKLFF
CDR3nt: TGTGCCAGCACCTCAAGAACAGGGAGTGAAAAACTGTTTTTT

v_gene: TRBV5-4
j_gene: TRBJ2-5
d_gene: TRBD2
len: 18
abundance: few
CDR3aa: CASSLERTSGRAWETQYF
CDR3nt: TGTGCCAGCAGCTTGGAACGGACTAGCGGGAGGGCCTGGGAGACCCAGTACTTC

v_gene: TRBV3-1/TRBV3-2
j_gene: TRBJ2-7
d_gene: .
len: 14
abundance: .
CDR3aa: CASSQDVVADEQYF
CDR3nt: TGTGCCAGCAGCCAAGATGTCGTGGCAGACGAGCAGTACTTC

v_gene: TRBV20-1
j_gene: TRBJ1-1
d_gene: .
len: 10
abundance: .
CDR3aa: CSATLDEAFF
CDR3nt: TGCAGTGCTACGTTGGATGAAGCTTTCTTT

v_gene: TRBV27
j_gene: TRBJ2-7
d_gene: TRBD2
len: 15
abundance: once
CDR3aa: CASSTLSGRAHEQYF
CDR3nt: TGTGCCAGCAGTACCCTGAGCGGGAGGGCCCACGAGCAGTACTTC

v_gene: TRBV27
j_gene: TRBJ2-5
d_gene: TRBD1
len: 13
abundance: once
CDR3aa: CASSFVGGGTQYF
CDR3nt: TGTGCCAGCAGTTTTGTAGGGGGCGGGACCCAGTACTTC

v_gene: TRBV3-1/TRBV3-2
j_gene: TRBJ2-1
d_gene: .
len: 14
abundance: .
CDR3aa: CASSQHREGNEQFF
CDR3nt: TGTGCCAGCAGCCAACACAGGGAGGGGAATGAGCAGTTCTTC

v_gene: TRBV19
j_gene: TRBJ1-2
d_gene: TRBD1
len: 17
abundance: .
CDR3aa: CASTPVGQGGRNYGYTF
CDR3nt: TGTGCCAGTACCCCGGTCGGACAGGGGGGGCGTAACTATGGCTACACCTTC